This is a list of T cell receptor beta chains from one sample in a study of neurological immune-mediated disorders. Each CDR3 protein gets one entry after TCRdb re-called the 5' RACE reads with MiXCR. Altogether tens of thousands of distinct CDR3 sequences are present, roughly an eighth being singletons, with the ten largest covering around 4.5%. The source material was PBMCs. The receptors derive from a female donor with HTLV-1-associated myelopathy (HAM/TSP). Both conserved end residues are part of each CDR3. Fields, in order: V gene, J gene, D gene, clone size, CDR3 DNA, CDR3 protein. The D gene is left open where the match is weak. Size is stated for part of the rows, as once, few or many counts, or as a class when the clone is expanded.

V gene: TRBV12-3/TRBV12-4
J gene: TRBJ1-1
D gene: -
clone size: many
CDR3 DNA: TGTGCCAGCAGTTCACATGAGACTGAAGCTTTCTTT
CDR3 protein: CASSSHETEAFF

V gene: TRBV2
J gene: TRBJ2-2
D gene: TRBD1
clone size: -
CDR3 DNA: TGTGCCAGCAAATTCCCGCAGGGGGCTATCACCGGGGAGCTGTTTTTT
CDR3 protein: CASKFPQGAITGELFF

V gene: TRBV28
J gene: TRBJ2-3
D gene: TRBD2
clone size: many
CDR3 DNA: TGTGCCAGCAGTTCTGACGTACGGGGGGGCACAGATACGCAGTATTTT
CDR3 protein: CASSSDVRGGTDTQYF

V gene: TRBV11-2
J gene: TRBJ2-7
D gene: TRBD2
clone size: -
CDR3 DNA: TGTGCCAGCAGCCCGAGACTAGCGGGGGCCAACGAGCAGTACTTC
CDR3 protein: CASSPRLAGANEQYF

V gene: TRBV6-2/TRBV6-3
J gene: TRBJ2-1
D gene: -
clone size: -
CDR3 DNA: TGTGCCAGCAGTCCCCGGGACAACTACAATGAGCAGTTCTTC
CDR3 protein: CASSPRDNYNEQFF

V gene: TRBV3-1
J gene: TRBJ2-6
D gene: -
clone size: many
CDR3 DNA: TGTGCCAGCAGCCCTCGGACAGCTCCCATTACTGGGGCCAACGTCCTGACTTTC
CDR3 protein: CASSPRTAPITGANVLTF

V gene: TRBV6-4
J gene: TRBJ2-2
D gene: -
clone size: many
CDR3 DNA: TGTGCCAGCAGTGACAAAGGGCGCGGGCCCACCGGGGAGCTGTTTTTT
CDR3 protein: CASSDKGRGPTGELFF

V gene: TRBV2
J gene: TRBJ2-5
D gene: -
clone size: many
CDR3 DNA: TGTGCCAGCAGTGCCGGACAGGGAGGGGGAGAGACCCAGTACTTC
CDR3 protein: CASSAGQGGGETQYF

V gene: TRBV5-1
J gene: TRBJ2-5
D gene: -
clone size: many
CDR3 DNA: TGCGCCAGCAGCTTCTACGGGGGCGGTGAGACCCAGTACTTC
CDR3 protein: CASSFYGGGETQYF

V gene: TRBV25-1
J gene: TRBJ2-7
D gene: -
clone size: many
CDR3 DNA: TGTGCTAATGTTCCGGGGTACTACGAGCAGTACTTC
CDR3 protein: CANVPGYYEQYF

V gene: TRBV20-1
J gene: TRBJ2-1
D gene: -
clone size: many
CDR3 DNA: TGCAGTGCTAGTTTTAGCTTCAATGAGCAGTTCTTC
CDR3 protein: CSASFSFNEQFF

V gene: TRBV15
J gene: TRBJ2-7
D gene: -
clone size: few
CDR3 DNA: TGTGCTACCAGCAGGGAAAGGACAGTGAGCTACGAGCAGTACTTC
CDR3 protein: CATSRERTVSYEQYF

V gene: TRBV20-1
J gene: TRBJ2-7
D gene: TRBD1
clone size: many
CDR3 DNA: TGCAGTGCTAGAGATCGTAGGGGGCAAGTCGAGCAGTACTTC
CDR3 protein: CSARDRRGQVEQYF

V gene: TRBV5-6
J gene: TRBJ2-3
D gene: TRBD2
clone size: many
CDR3 DNA: TGTGCCAGCAGCAAAACGGTTAAGCGGGGTATGCAGTTTACGCAGTATTTT
CDR3 protein: CASSKTVKRGMQFTQYF

V gene: TRBV6-6
J gene: TRBJ2-1
D gene: TRBD1
clone size: many
CDR3 DNA: TGTGCCAGCAGTGGGGGGGGGACAGGGGAGGATGAGCAGTTCTTC
CDR3 protein: CASSGGGTGEDEQFF

V gene: TRBV6-1
J gene: TRBJ2-3
D gene: -
clone size: many
CDR3 DNA: TGTGCCAGCAGTGAACCCCGACAGGGCACAGATACGCAGTATTTT
CDR3 protein: CASSEPRQGTDTQYF

V gene: TRBV4-2
J gene: TRBJ2-7
D gene: TRBD2
clone size: many
CDR3 DNA: TGTGCCAGCAGCCGAGGGAGGGCGGGGGGCCAGGAAGAGCAGTACTTC
CDR3 protein: CASSRGRAGGQEEQYF

V gene: TRBV14
J gene: TRBJ1-2
D gene: -
clone size: few
CDR3 DNA: TGTGCCAGCAGCCCGCCGGAGGCTTATGGCTACACCTTC
CDR3 protein: CASSPPEAYGYTF

V gene: TRBV10-3
J gene: TRBJ2-7
D gene: -
clone size: many
CDR3 DNA: TGTGCCATCAACGATATGCCTGGCGACGAGCAGTACTTC
CDR3 protein: CAINDMPGDEQYF

V gene: TRBV10-3
J gene: TRBJ1-2
D gene: TRBD1
clone size: medium-sized
CDR3 DNA: TGTGCCATCAGTGAGATTTGGGGACAGGGGGCGCCCCTCTATGGCTACACCTTC
CDR3 protein: CAISEIWGQGAPLYGYTF

V gene: TRBV7-9
J gene: TRBJ2-3
D gene: TRBD2
clone size: many
CDR3 DNA: TGTGCCAGCAGCCCTACTAGCGGGGGAGTCACAGATACGCAGTATTTT
CDR3 protein: CASSPTSGGVTDTQYF

V gene: TRBV28
J gene: TRBJ2-2
D gene: -
clone size: many
CDR3 DNA: TGTGCCAGCAGAGGACTGTACACCGGGGAGCTGTTTTTT
CDR3 protein: CASRGLYTGELFF

V gene: TRBV20-1
J gene: TRBJ1-3
D gene: -
clone size: many
CDR3 DNA: TGCAGTGCTAGAGATCCGGGCAGACTCTCTGGAAACACCATATATTTT
CDR3 protein: CSARDPGRLSGNTIYF

V gene: TRBV28
J gene: TRBJ1-5
D gene: -
clone size: many
CDR3 DNA: TGTGCCAGCAGTCAAGTCGGGGGGCTGAATCAGCCCCAGCATTTT
CDR3 protein: CASSQVGGLNQPQHF

V gene: TRBV6-6
J gene: TRBJ1-5
D gene: -
clone size: many
CDR3 DNA: TGTGCCAGCATAGGGGCCTTTGACAATCAGCCCCAGCATTTT
CDR3 protein: CASIGAFDNQPQHF

V gene: TRBV10-3
J gene: TRBJ2-2
D gene: TRBD1
clone size: many
CDR3 DNA: TGTGCCATCAGTGACCCCGACAGGGGGCGCCTCCCGAACACCGGGGAGCTGTTTTTT
CDR3 protein: CAISDPDRGRLPNTGELFF

V gene: TRBV6-4
J gene: TRBJ1-1
D gene: -
clone size: -
CDR3 DNA: TGTGCCAGCAGTGAAGGGAGGGACACTGAAGCTTTCTTT
CDR3 protein: CASSEGRDTEAFF

V gene: TRBV20-1
J gene: TRBJ2-3
D gene: -
clone size: many
CDR3 DNA: TGCAGTGCACCCAGACAGCGGGATACGCAGTATTTT
CDR3 protein: CSAPRQRDTQYF

V gene: TRBV20-1
J gene: TRBJ1-3
D gene: -
clone size: many
CDR3 DNA: TGCAGTGCTAGGGAGGGGTCAGCTGGAAACACCATATATTTT
CDR3 protein: CSAREGSAGNTIYF

V gene: TRBV6-2/TRBV6-3
J gene: TRBJ1-5
D gene: TRBD1
clone size: many
CDR3 DNA: TGTGCCAGCAGTTACAGGAGGGACAGTAGCAATCAGCCCCAGCATTTT
CDR3 protein: CASSYRRDSSNQPQHF

V gene: TRBV5-1
J gene: TRBJ2-1
D gene: TRBD2
clone size: many
CDR3 DNA: TGCGCCAGCAGCCGGACTAGCGGGTCGCATTACAATGAGCAGTTCTTC
CDR3 protein: CASSRTSGSHYNEQFF

V gene: TRBV2
J gene: TRBJ2-3
D gene: -
clone size: -
CDR3 DNA: TGTGCCAGCAGTGACAGCATAGCGGAGAGAAGCACAGATACGCAGTATTTT
CDR3 protein: CASSDSIAERSTDTQYF

V gene: TRBV5-6
J gene: TRBJ2-3
D gene: -
clone size: -
CDR3 DNA: TGTGCCAGCAGCTCCCGTGTGGGGGGGCAGACAGATACGCAGTATTTT
CDR3 protein: CASSSRVGGQTDTQYF

V gene: TRBV6-6
J gene: TRBJ2-2
D gene: TRBD1
clone size: many
CDR3 DNA: TGTGCCAGCAGTTACCTCCTCCCGGACAGGGTGACCACCGGGGAGCTGTTTTTT
CDR3 protein: CASSYLLPDRVTTGELFF

V gene: TRBV5-1
J gene: TRBJ2-1
D gene: TRBD1
clone size: many
CDR3 DNA: TGCGCCAGCAGCACCCGGACAGGGGGGAATGAGCAGTTCTTC
CDR3 protein: CASSTRTGGNEQFF

V gene: TRBV12-3/TRBV12-4
J gene: TRBJ1-2
D gene: -
clone size: many
CDR3 DNA: TGTGCCAGCAGTCGACCTACTCCTAACTATGGCTACACCTTC
CDR3 protein: CASSRPTPNYGYTF

V gene: TRBV27
J gene: TRBJ1-1
D gene: -
clone size: many
CDR3 DNA: TGTGCCAGCAGTTTATTCCGGAACACTGAAGCTTTCTTT
CDR3 protein: CASSLFRNTEAFF

V gene: TRBV5-1
J gene: TRBJ2-5
D gene: TRBD1
clone size: many
CDR3 DNA: TGCGCCAGCAGCGGCGGGACAGGGGGTCGAGAGACCCAGTACTTC
CDR3 protein: CASSGGTGGRETQYF

V gene: TRBV9
J gene: TRBJ1-1
D gene: -
clone size: many
CDR3 DNA: TGTGCCAGCAGCGCCCTACAACAGGTGATGAACACTGAAGCTTTCTTT
CDR3 protein: CASSALQQVMNTEAFF

V gene: TRBV6-6
J gene: TRBJ1-5
D gene: -
clone size: many
CDR3 DNA: TGTGCCAGCCTCACGGGGAGCAATCAGCCCCAGCATTTT
CDR3 protein: CASLTGSNQPQHF

V gene: TRBV27
J gene: TRBJ2-7
D gene: -
clone size: many
CDR3 DNA: TGTGCCAGCAGTTCAATGGTGGGGGAGCAGTACTTC
CDR3 protein: CASSSMVGEQYF

V gene: TRBV9
J gene: TRBJ2-5
D gene: -
clone size: many
CDR3 DNA: TGTGCCAGCAGCGTAGAAGGGTTGGAGACCCAGTACTTC
CDR3 protein: CASSVEGLETQYF

V gene: TRBV5-1
J gene: TRBJ2-2
D gene: TRBD1
clone size: few
CDR3 DNA: TGCGCCAGCAGCTGGCAGGGGGCGAACACCGGGGAGCTGTTTTTT
CDR3 protein: CASSWQGANTGELFF